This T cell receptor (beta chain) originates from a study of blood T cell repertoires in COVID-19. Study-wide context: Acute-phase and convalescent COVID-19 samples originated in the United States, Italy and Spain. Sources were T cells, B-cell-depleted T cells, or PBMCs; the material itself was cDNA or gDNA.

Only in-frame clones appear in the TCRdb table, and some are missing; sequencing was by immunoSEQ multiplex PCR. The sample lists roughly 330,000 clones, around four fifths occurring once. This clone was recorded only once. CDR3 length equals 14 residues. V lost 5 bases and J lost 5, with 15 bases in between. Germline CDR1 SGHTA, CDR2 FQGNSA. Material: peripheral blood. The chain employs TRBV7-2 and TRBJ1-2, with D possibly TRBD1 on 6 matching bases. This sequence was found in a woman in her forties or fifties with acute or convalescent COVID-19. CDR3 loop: CASSAGGTPYGYTF. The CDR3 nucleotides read TGTGCCAGCAGCGCCGGGGGGACACCGTATGGCTACACCTTC.